This T cell receptor beta chain derives from a study of control samples from healthy donors and cancer patients. Sequencing was performed with immunoSEQ multiplex PCR; in TCRdb, only in-frame clones are kept and a portion is missing. This table holds 100,000 to 150,000 clones, roughly 87% found once. The CDR3 sequence is 15 residues long. V dropped 3 bases and J dropped 0 bases, with 13 bases sitting between them. Germline loops: CDR1 SGHDT, CDR2 YYEEEE. J is TRBJ2-7 and V is TRBV5-6; possible D gene TRBD2, 5 bases. The source of this sequence is a man aged 18 to 30 in good health. Sequenced material: blood. The CDR3 sequence is CASSYGRGSSYEQYF. The CDR3 DNA sequence: TGTGCCAGCAGCTACGGACGGGGAAGCTCCTACGAGCAGTACTTC.